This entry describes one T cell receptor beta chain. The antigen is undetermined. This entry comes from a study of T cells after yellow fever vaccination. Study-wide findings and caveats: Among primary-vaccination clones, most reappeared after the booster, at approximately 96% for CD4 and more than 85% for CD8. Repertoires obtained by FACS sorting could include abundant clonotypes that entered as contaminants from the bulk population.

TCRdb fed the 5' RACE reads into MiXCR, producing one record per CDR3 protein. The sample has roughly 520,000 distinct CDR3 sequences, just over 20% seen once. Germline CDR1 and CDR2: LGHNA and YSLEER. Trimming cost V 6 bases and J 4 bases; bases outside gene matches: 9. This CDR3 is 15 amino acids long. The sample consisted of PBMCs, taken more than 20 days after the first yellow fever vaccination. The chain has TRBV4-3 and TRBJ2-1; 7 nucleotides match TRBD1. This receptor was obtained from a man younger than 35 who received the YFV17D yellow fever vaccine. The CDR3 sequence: CASRAGTASYNEQFF. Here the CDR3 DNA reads TGCGCCAGCAGGGCCGGGACAGCGTCTTACAATGAGCAGTTCTTC.